The following is a T cell receptor (beta chain) sequence with its context. What it recognizes is unknown. This sample was taken from a study of CD8+ T cells in alopecia areata. Study-level background: For the treated group, dosing was oral tofacitinib at 5 to 10 mg twice daily. It was 6 to 18 months of tofacitinib, and then there were 6 months off drug. General study findings and limits: In lesional scalp, particularly from alopecia totalis/universalis, clonality was higher than in normal scalp.

It was cDNA, reverse transcribed from extracted RNA, that served as the sequencing template. This table comes from immunoSEQ multiplex PCR, and its TCRdb copy is limited to in-frame clones, with some not included. The data show fewer than 250,000 clones, 50% to 60% seen once. Unmatched junction bases numbered 2, after V lost 3 bases and J lost 4 bases. Germline V gives CDR1 GTSNPN, CDR2 SVGIG (reference sequence). The CDR3 length is 13 residues. This clonotype was obtained from a human donor with alopecia areata. The sequencing here drew on CD4+ T cells sorted from blood, taken at week 0. The V and J genes are TRBV30 and TRBJ1-3; TRBD1 agrees at 8 bases. The CDR3 protein is CAWRDRAGNTIYF. In DNA, the CDR3 is TGTGCCTGGAGGGACAGGGCAGGAAACACCATATATTTT.